This passage covers 8 T cell receptor beta chains from one sample sequenced in a study of blood T cell repertoires in COVID-19. Produced via immunoSEQ multiplex PCR; TCRdb's table is partial and in-frame only. The sample holds 40,000 to 55,000 clones, less than 85% seen once. The sample was peripheral blood. The receptors derive from a man aged 45 to 65 with active COVID-19.

The rearrangement joins TRBV10-3 to TRBJ1-2, with 8 bases identical to TRBD1. The V and J ends lost 2 bases and 4 bases, in that order; junction bases with no gene match: 6. Germline assignment: CDR1 ENHRY and CDR2 SYGVKD. This CDR3 has 15 amino acids. CDR3 sequence (DNA): TGTGCCATCAGTGAGCGTAAGCAGGGGGCCTATGGCTACACCTTC. Translating it yields CAISERKQGAYGYTF.

The rearrangement joins TRBV5-1 to TRBJ2-2, with D possibly TRBD1 on 6 matching bases. This CDR3 region has 15 residues. Germline V CDR1 and CDR2: SGHRS, YFSETQ. Trimming shortened V by 0 bases and J by 3 bases, and 9 bases separated the two germline ends. CDR3 loop: CASSLVPGDTGELFF. The DNA for the CDR3 is TGCGCCAGCAGCTTGGTCCCAGGGGACACCGGGGAGCTGTTTTTT.

In its sample, this clone was seen a few times. V gene TRBV5-4 combines with J gene TRBJ1-2; D is unresolved. This CDR3 region has 13 residues. The germline gives CDR1 SGHNT, CDR2 YYREEE (reference sequence). Trimming pared 1 base from V and 1 base from J, leaving 5 bases between. CDR3 protein: CASSLPYNYGYTF. The CDR3 DNA reads as TGTGCCAGCAGCTTGCCTTATAACTATGGCTACACCTTC.

The chain has TRBV4-3 and TRBJ2-1, with D maybe TRBD1 (5 bases). This CDR3 has 15 residues. Trimming removed 1 base from V and 0 bases from J, with 7 bases in between. The germline V gene has CDR1 LGHNA and CDR2 YSLEER. The chain's CDR3 is CASSQGQSSYNEQFF. CDR3 DNA sequence: TGCGCCAGCAGCCAAGGACAGAGCTCCTACAATGAGCAGTTCTTC.

V usage is TRBV2 and J usage is TRBJ2-7; 9 positions agree with TRBD2. This CDR3 spans 17 amino acids. J was trimmed by 4 bases and V by 5 bases; bases with no gene match: 15. Germline V gene sequence: CDR1 SNHLY, CDR2 FYNNEI. CDR3 DNA: TGTGCCAGCAGTCACCCCCGCGGAGGGAGCGGGGGGTACGAGCAGTACTTC. Translating it yields CASSHPRGGSGGYEQYF.

The gene calls are TRBV6-5 and TRBJ1-1, with a possible D match to TRBD1 (5 bases). V was trimmed by 0 bases and J by 3 bases, leaving 8 bases between them. The CDR3 length is 14 residues. Germline CDR1 MNHEY, CDR2 SVGAGI. The CDR3 region has the DNA TGTGCCAGCAGTTACTCCCAGGGTTACACTGAAGCTTTCTTT. The encoded protein is CASSYSQGYTEAFF.

This chain joins TRBV5-1 and TRBJ2-7, with 7 bases lining up with TRBD2. V was clipped by 0 bases and J by 3 bases; unmatched bases: 6. The germline CDR1 and CDR2 sequences are SGHRS and YFSETQ. The CDR3 length is 15 residues. The CDR3: CASSLAAGNFYEQYF. Here the CDR3 DNA reads TGCGCCAGCAGCTTGGCAGCGGGGAATTTCTACGAGCAGTACTTC.

This chain uses TRBV6-6 with TRBJ2-5, with TRBD2 matching over 7 bases. CDR1 is MNHNY and CDR2 is SVGAGI in the germline V gene (reference sequence). The CDR3 spans 13 residues. Trimming took 6 bases from V and 3 from J; bases not matched to a gene: 4. DNA of the CDR3: TGTGCCAGCAGCGACGGACTAGAAGAGACCCAGTACTTC. It codes for CASSDGLEETQYF.